Shown below are 21 T cell receptor beta chains from a single sample sequenced in a study of blood T cell repertoires in COVID-19. The table came from immunoSEQ multiplex PCR; TCRdb's copy has only in-frame clones and leaves some out. This sample has 250,000 or so clones; about 88% occur once, and the top ten carry just over 6.5%. Sequencing was carried out using PBMCs or T cells enriched from blood (not recorded which). The receptors stem from a woman in her fifties or sixties who had been exposed to COVID-19.

The chain couples TRBV30 to TRBJ2-5; D gene unclear. The germline V and J ends were trimmed by 0 bases and 0 bases, with 5 bases remaining between them. In germline, CDR1 is GTSNPN, CDR2 SVGIG (reference sequence). CDR3 length: 13 amino acids. This CDR3 is CAWSVQYQETQYF. CDR3 nucleotides: TGTGCCTGGAGTGTTCAGTACCAAGAGACCCAGTACTTC.

As to this clone: The same CDR3 arises from other DNA sequences in this sample as well. The rearrangement joins TRBV9 to TRBJ1-4, with D unclear. The CDR3 sequence is 15 residues long. Trimming shortened V by 2 bases and J by 1 base, and 9 bases separated the two germline ends. The germline gives CDR1 SGDLS, CDR2 YYNGEE. The CDR3 DNA follows: TGTGCCAGCAGCGTGGGCGGGTTAACTAATGAAAAACTGTTTTTT. It codes for CASSVGGLTNEKLFF.

This clone was recorded once. This rearrangement joins TRBV11-2 to TRBJ1-2, with 8 bases that match TRBD1. CDR3 size: 13 residues. CDR1 SGHAT and CDR2 FQNNGV come from the germline V gene. V lost 1 base and J lost 8; bases outside the gene matches: 3. The CDR3 is CASSLVRTGGYTF. The CDR3 bases are TGTGCCAGCAGCTTAGTACGGACAGGGGGCTACACCTTC. The full variable domain, completed using reference TRBV11-2 and TRBJ1-2, is EAGVAQSPRYKIIEKRQSVAFWCNPISGHATLYWYQQILGQGPKLLIQFQNNGVVDDSQLPKDRFSAERLKGVDSTLKIQPAKLEDSAVYLCASSLVRTGGYTFGSGTRLTVV.

This clone occurred once. V and J are TRBV11-2 and TRBJ2-2; 8 nucleotides agree with TRBD2. Germline V CDR1 and CDR2: SGHAT, FQNNGV. CDR3 length equals 15 residues. V lost 8 bases and J lost 5; bases outside the gene matches: 10. As DNA, the CDR3 is TGTGCCAGCGGCCCGGCGGGGGGCCGAACCGGGGAGCTGTTTTTT. Amino acids: CASGPAGGRTGELFF. Full variable domain (outside the CDR3, taken from reference TRBV11-2 and TRBJ2-2): EAGVAQSPRYKIIEKRQSVAFWCNPISGHATLYWYQQILGQGPKLLIQFQNNGVVDDSQLPKDRFSAERLKGVDSTLKIQPAKLEDSAVYLCASGPAGGRTGELFFGEGSRLTVL.

This chain links TRBV2 with TRBJ2-7, with D possibly TRBD1 on 6 matching bases. The CDR3 consists of 15 residues. Germline V lookup: CDR1 SNHLY, CDR2 FYNNEI. V was cut by 4 bases and J by 0 bases, with 13 bases left in between. This CDR3 is CASSVDSASSYEQYF. CDR3 coding DNA: TGTGCCAGCAGTGTGGACAGTGCGAGCTCCTACGAGCAGTACTTC.

V and J are TRBV6-1 and TRBJ2-7; 12 bases match TRBD2. CDR1 is MNHNS and CDR2 is SASEGT in the germline V gene. The junction had 20 bases not matched to a gene; V was cut back by 4 bases and J by 7 bases. The CDR3 length is 19 residues. The CDR3 protein is CASSGPNQTSGGILGEQYF. CDR3 DNA sequence: TGTGCCAGCAGTGGGCCCAACCAGACTAGCGGGGGAATCCTGGGGGAGCAGTACTTC.

The CDR3 spells CASSVGSGGSYNEQFF. The CDR3 DNA reads as TGTGCCAGCAGCGTCGGTAGCGGGGGTTCTTACAATGAGCAGTTCTTC. The V and J genes are TRBV9 and TRBJ2-1, with TRBD2 identical over 9 bases. Germline V gives CDR1 SGDLS, CDR2 YYNGEE. The length of the CDR3 is 16 residues. The V segment lost 2 bases and the J segment 4 bases; nucleotides outside the gene matches: 7.

V and J are TRBV7-2 and TRBJ1-2; TRBD1 might be the D (6 bases). The CDR3 spans 14 residues. Trimming removed 1 base at V and 1 base at J, with 7 bases between. Germline V gene lookup returns CDR1 SGHTA and CDR2 FQGNSA. The CDR3 sequence: CASSLDRVNYGYTF. The CDR3 DNA sequence: TGTGCCAGCAGCTTAGACAGGGTTAACTATGGCTACACCTTC.

The J gene is TRBJ2-1, the V gene TRBV24-1; 8 bases line up with TRBD1. V was clipped by 1 base and J by 3 bases; unmatched bases: 7. The CDR3 length is 17 residues. In germline, CDR1 is KGHDR, CDR2 SFDVKD. The CDR3 sequence: CATSDLPGRGHYNEQFF. DNA for the CDR3: TGTGCCACCAGTGATTTACCGGGCAGGGGGCACTACAATGAGCAGTTCTTC.

The rearrangement links TRBV5-1 to TRBJ2-7; D is ambiguous. With 4 bases removed from V and 6 bases from J, the gap between germline ends came to 11 bases. CDR3 size: 12 residues. Germline assignment: CDR1 SGHRS and CDR2 YFSETQ. CDR3 in amino acids: CASSRDNVEQYF. As DNA, the CDR3 is TGCGCCAGCAGCCGAGATAATGTCGAGCAGTACTTC.

The rearrangement links TRBV4-3 to TRBJ1-4; 9 bases line up with TRBD1. Germline V gene lookup returns CDR1 LGHNA and CDR2 YSLEER. V shed 0 bases, J shed 8 bases, and the junction held 4 bases outside the gene matches. The CDR3 consists of 15 residues. The CDR3 nucleotides are TGCGCCAGCAGCCAAGAAGGGACAGGGAGCGAAAAACTGTTTTTT. Translating it yields CASSQEGTGSEKLFF.

V usage is TRBV6-5 and J usage is TRBJ1-6; 7 bases align to TRBD1. The V and J ends lost 6 bases and 2 bases, in that order; junction bases with no gene match: 1. There are 14 residues in the CDR3. Germline V gene sequence: CDR1 MNHEY, CDR2 SVGAGI. CDR3 sequence: CASRRGPYNSPLHF. The CDR3 DNA reads TGTGCCAGCAGGAGGGGGCCCTATAATTCACCCCTCCACTTT.

The sample holds one count of this clone. J is TRBJ1-2 and V is TRBV2; 10 bases are a match to TRBD1. J gave up 4 bases and V 4 bases, and 3 bases lay outside the gene matches. Germline lookup yields CDR1 SNHLY and CDR2 FYNNEI. CDR3 size: 14 residues. CDR3 sequence (DNA): TGTGCCAGCAGTGCCGGGACAGGGGCCTATGGCTACACCTTC. Translation gives CASSAGTGAYGYTF.

The chain carries TRBV5-5 and TRBJ2-3; tentative D call: TRBD2 (6 bases). The V gene's germline CDR1 is SGHKS and CDR2 YYEKEE (reference sequence). V was shortened by 4 bases and J by 4 bases, with 13 bases between the two germline ends. This CDR3 region has 14 residues. Here the CDR3 reads CASSLGTFADTQYF. The CDR3 DNA reads as TGTGCCAGCAGCCTAGGGACTTTCGCAGATACGCAGTATTTT.

The V call is TRBV7-2, the J call TRBJ1-2, with TRBD1 as a possible D gene (5 bases). Trimming took 3 bases from V and 8 from J, leaving 13 bases between them. CDR3 length: 13 residues. CDR1 is SGHTA and CDR2 is FQGNSA in the germline V gene. CDR3 in DNA: TGTGCCAGCAGCTTTACCAGGGCTGACGGCTACACCTTC. Its protein product is CASSFTRADGYTF.

This clone showed up just a few times. The chain recombines TRBV3-1 (or the pseudogene TRBV3-2) with TRBJ1-2; possible D gene TRBD1, 6 bases. Trimming took off 4 bases at V and 2 bases at J, with 14 bases between the two ends. CDR3 length equals 15 residues. Germline-derived CDR1 and CDR2 are LGHDT and YNNKEL (reference sequence). The DNA for the CDR3 is TGTGCCAGCAGCCGTTATCAACAGGGCAACTATGGCTACACCTTC. Translated: CASSRYQQGNYGYTF.

The chain combines TRBV28 with TRBJ1-5; D is unresolved. The CDR3 spans 14 residues. Germline V gene sequence: CDR1 MDHEN, CDR2 SYDVKM. Trimming pared 3 bases from V and 5 bases from J, leaving 11 bases between. The CDR3 loop is CASSFEQRDQPQHF. The DNA for the CDR3 is TGTGCCAGCAGTTTCGAGCAGAGGGATCAGCCCCAGCATTTT.

The chain employs TRBV4-2 and TRBJ1-3; no definite D call. The CDR3 loop spans 15 amino acids. V was clipped by 4 bases and J by 4 bases, with 14 bases between them. Germline V gives CDR1 LGHNA, CDR2 YNFKEQ. The CDR3 region is CASSPMVWAGNTIYF. The CDR3 region has the DNA TGTGCCAGCAGCCCCATGGTATGGGCGGGAAACACCATATATTTT.

The CDR3 region has the DNA TGTGCCAGCAGCGCCAGCTACGAGCAGTACTTC. Translating gives CASSASYEQYF. V gene TRBV7-9 combines with J gene TRBJ2-7; D gene uncertain. Trimming stripped 5 bases from V and 3 bases from J, with 5 bases between. Germline loops: CDR1 SEHNR, CDR2 FQNEAQ (reference sequence). The CDR3 runs 11 residues.

This clone has just one count. The rearrangement links TRBV7-2 to TRBJ2-3; 8 bases align to TRBD2. This CDR3 region has 15 residues. The germline CDR1 and CDR2 sequences are SGHTA and FQGNSA. The V gene end was trimmed by 6 bases and the J gene end by 0 bases; junction bases not matched to a gene: 5. Written as DNA, the CDR3 is TGTGCCAGCAGTCGGGAGGGTAGGAGCACAGATACGCAGTATTTT. Translating it yields CASSREGRSTDTQYF.

The chain joins TRBV11-2 to TRBJ1-1; tentative D call: TRBD1 (6 bases). Per germline, CDR1 SGHAT and CDR2 FQNNGV. The CDR3 length is 14 residues. The V end was cut by 5 bases, the J end by 2 bases, with 12 bases between. The CDR3 DNA is TGTGCCAGCAGCCCCAGGGGTGCTAACACTGAAGCTTTCTTT. Residues: CASSPRGANTEAFF.